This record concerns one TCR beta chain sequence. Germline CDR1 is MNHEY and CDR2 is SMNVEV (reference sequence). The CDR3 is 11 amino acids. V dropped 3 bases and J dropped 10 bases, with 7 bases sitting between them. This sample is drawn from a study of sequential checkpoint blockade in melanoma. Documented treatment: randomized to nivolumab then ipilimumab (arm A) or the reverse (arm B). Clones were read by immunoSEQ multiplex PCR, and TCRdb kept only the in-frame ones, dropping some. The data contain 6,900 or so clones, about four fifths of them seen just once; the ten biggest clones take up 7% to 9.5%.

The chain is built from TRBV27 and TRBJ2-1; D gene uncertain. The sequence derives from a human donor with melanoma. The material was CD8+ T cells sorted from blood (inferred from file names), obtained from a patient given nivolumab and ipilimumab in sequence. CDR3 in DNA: TGTGCCAGCAGTTTTGCACGGGAGCAGTTCTTC. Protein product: CASSFAREQFF.